The 29 T cell receptor beta chains reported below all come from one sample, sequenced in a study of T cells after yellow fever vaccination. TCRdb called the 5' RACE reads again in MiXCR, with one record for every CDR3 protein. This sample has hundreds of thousands of distinct CDR3 sequences, with roughly 13% found just once. This specimen was PBMCs, taken on the day of the yellow fever booster vaccination. The receptors originated from a man younger than 40 who received the YFV17D yellow fever vaccine.

This clonotype was detected a few times. The chain employs TRBV5-1 and TRBJ2-3, with 7 bases matching TRBD1. Unmatched junction bases numbered 5, after V lost 4 bases and J lost 6 bases. This CDR3 comprises 13 residues. From germline, CDR1 is SGHRS and CDR2 YFSETQ. The CDR3 DNA is TGCGCCAGCAGCAGACAGGGATCGGATACGCAGTATTTT. Translation: CASSRQGSDTQYF.

In its sample, this clonotype was seen many times. The chain is built from TRBV7-3 and TRBJ2-7; the D gene is possibly TRBD1 (6 bases). The V and J ends lost 5 bases and 0 bases respectively, with 26 bases between them. The CDR3 runs to 19 residues. In germline, CDR1 is SGHTA, CDR2 FQGTGA. CDR3 DNA: TGTGCCAGCAGCGAATTACTATCCGGGACACCTTCTAGCTCCTACGAGCAGTACTTC. It is translated as CASSELLSGTPSSSYEQYF. The full variable domain, completed using reference TRBV7-3 and TRBJ2-7, is GAGVSQTPSNKVTEKGKYVELRCDPISGHTALYWYRQSLGQGPEFLIYFQGTGAADDSGLPNDRFFAVRPEGSVSTLKIQRTERGDSAVYLCASSELLSGTPSSSYEQYFGPGTRLTVT.

This clonotype has just a few counts. The chain employs TRBV25-1 and TRBJ2-7, with 8 bases that match TRBD2. V lost 5 bases, J lost 4 bases, and 10 bases stayed unmatched. The CDR3 sequence is 15 residues long. Germline V gene lookup returns CDR1 MGHDK and CDR2 SYGVNS. CDR3 in DNA: TGTGCCAGCAGTTACCCCGGGGGGGGCAGGTACGAGCAGTACTTC. The encoded protein is CASSYPGGGRYEQYF.

In this sample, this clonotype turned up many times. The chain joins TRBV5-1 to TRBJ2-1; 11 nucleotides agree with TRBD2. The V gene end was trimmed by 3 bases and the J gene end by 7 bases; junction bases not matched to a gene: 9. The CDR3 has 16 amino acids. Germline CDR1 reads SGHRS; CDR2 reads YFSETQ. CDR3 nucleotide sequence: TGCGCCAGCAGCTCTTCACTAGCGGGAGTCGGGAATGAGCAGTTCTTC. The encoded protein is CASSSSLAGVGNEQFF.

This clonotype was seen a few times. The V and J genes are TRBV7-2 and TRBJ2-5; D is perhaps TRBD1 (5 bases). CDR1 and CDR2 (germline): SGHTA, FQGNSA. The germline V and J ends were trimmed by 6 bases and 5 bases, with 19 bases remaining between them. The CDR3 extends over 15 amino acids. CDR3 sequence (DNA): TGTGCCAGCAGGGTTAGGGGATCAGGGCTGGAGACCCAGTACTTC. Translation: CASRVRGSGLETQYF.

This chain joins TRBV6-2 or TRBV6-3 and TRBJ2-3; 13 bases line up with TRBD2. Per germline, CDR1 MNHEY and CDR2 SVGEGT. V lost 2 bases to trimming and J lost 5 bases; unmatched junction nucleotides: 4. The CDR3 totals 16 residues. The CDR3 protein is CASSYRTSGSKDTQYF. For the CDR3, the DNA is TGTGCCAGCAGTTACAGGACTAGCGGGAGTAAAGATACGCAGTATTTT.

This clonotype has only a few counts. Here the CDR3 DNA reads TGTGCCAGCGGCGGAGGAGGCTACAATGAGCAGTTCTTC. It yields the protein CASGGGGYNEQFF. The rearrangement joins TRBV5-6 to TRBJ2-1; a possible D gene is TRBD2 (5 bases). V shed 7 bases and J shed 3 bases, with 11 bases lying between them. Germline CDR1 SGHDT, CDR2 YYEEEE. The CDR3 runs 13 residues.

This clonotype was found a few times. This chain uses TRBV21-1 with TRBJ2-7. TRBV21-1 is noted as a pseudogene. This CDR3 has 14 amino acids. The CDR3 DNA reads TGTGCCAGCAGCATAGCCAGCCACTTTGAGGAGCAGTACTTC. Protein sequence: CASSIASHFEEQYF.

The table lists this clonotype with a few counts. V gene TRBV12-3 or TRBV12-4 combines with J gene TRBJ1-2; D perhaps matches TRBD1 (6 bases). V gave up 4 bases and J gave up 7 bases, with 16 bases separating them. The CDR3 is 14 residues long. The CDR3 DNA sequence: TGTGCCAGCAGTTCTGGCGGGGGCCCGGGTGGCTACACCTTC. It encodes CASSSGGGPGGYTF.

This clonotype was recorded a few times. V usage is TRBV28 and J usage is TRBJ2-1, with 14 bases aligning to TRBD2. CDR3 length: 19 amino acids. The V gene end was trimmed by 2 bases and the J gene end by 0 bases; junction bases not matched to a gene: 6. Looked up from germline, CDR1 is MDHEN and CDR2 is SYDVKM. The CDR3 nucleotides are TGTGCCAGCAGTTTACCTGGGACTAGCGGGGGAAGCTCCTACAATGAGCAGTTCTTC. It encodes CASSLPGTSGGSSYNEQFF.

This clonotype was counted many times. The chain joins TRBV18 to TRBJ2-7; 7 nucleotides align to TRBD2. The CDR3 contains 13 residues. Germline lookup yields CDR1 KGHSH and CDR2 LQKENI. Trimming removed 5 bases from V and 7 bases from J; junction bases left unmatched: 8. The CDR3 sequence is CASSFRTREEQYF. The CDR3 DNA sequence: TGTGCCAGCTCATTCCGGACTAGGGAGGAGCAGTACTTC. The whole variable domain, remainder taken from reference TRBV18 and TRBJ2-7, is NAGVMQNPRHLVRRRGQEARLRCSPMKGHSHVYWYRQLPEEGLKFMVYLQKENIIDESGMPKERFSAEFPKEGPSILRIQQVVRGDSAAYFCASSFRTREEQYFGPGTRLTVT.

This clonotype was seen a few times. The rearrangement uses TRBV5-5 and TRBJ1-1; TRBD1 aligns across 7 bases. V lost 2 bases and J lost 2; bases outside the gene matches: 6. Looked up from germline, CDR1 is SGHKS and CDR2 is YYEKEE (reference sequence). The CDR3 has 15 amino acids. The CDR3 spells CASSFSGQINTEAFF. CDR3 in DNA: TGTGCCAGCAGCTTTTCGGGACAGATCAACACTGAAGCTTTCTTT. The whole variable domain, remainder taken from reference TRBV5-5 and TRBJ1-1, is DAGVTQSPTHLIKTRGQQVTLRCSPISGHKSVSWYQQVLGQGPQFIFQYYEKEERGRGNFPDRFSARQFPNYSSELNVNALLLGDSALYLCASSFSGQINTEAFFGQGTRLTVV.

The rearrangement links TRBV5-4 to TRBJ2-5; TRBD1 or TRBD2 may be the D gene (5 bases each). V was cut by 5 bases and J by 5 bases, with 16 bases left in between. CDR3 length equals 14 residues. Germline loops: CDR1 SGHNT, CDR2 YYREEE (reference sequence). CDR3 amino acids: CASSFGTVTETQYF. The CDR3 nucleotides read TGTGCCAGCAGTTTTGGGACGGTCACGGAGACCCAGTACTTC.

This clonotype was counted a few times. The genes are TRBV3-1 and TRBJ1-1; TRBD1 agrees at 10 bases. Germline V gene data show CDR1 as LGHDT and CDR2 as YNNKEL (reference sequence). V lost 9 bases, J lost 0 bases, and 7 bases stayed unmatched. The CDR3 length is 15 residues. In nucleotides, the CDR3 is TGTGCCAGTTGCAGACAGGGGGCCGTGAACACTGAAGCTTTCTTT. Protein product: CASCRQGAVNTEAFF.

This chain links TRBV15 with TRBJ1-1, with D unresolved. CDR3 length: 14 residues. With 1 base removed from V and 5 bases from J, the gap between germline ends came to 11 bases. Germline V gene sequence: CDR1 LNHNV, CDR2 YYDKDF (reference sequence). In nucleotides, the CDR3 is TGTGCCACCAGCAGAGGTCCGGGAGCGACTGAAGCTTTCTTT. Amino acid sequence: CATSRGPGATEAFF.

This chain joins TRBV29-1 and TRBJ2-3, with a possible D match to TRBD2 (6 bases). CDR3 length: 17 residues. V shed 1 base and J shed 1 base, with 18 bases lying between them. CDR1 is SQVTM and CDR2 is ANQGSEA in the germline V gene. The CDR3 is CSVEALQLAVGTDTQYF. CDR3 in DNA: TGCAGCGTTGAAGCCCTCCAACTAGCTGTGGGCACAGATACGCAGTATTTT.

In regard to this clonotype: In this CDR3 the conserved last residue, phenylalanine or tryptophan, is missing, so a read error is likely. The DNA is omitted, as the CDR3 cannot be located on it reliably, and the CDR3 follows TCRdb's listing. The CDR3 spells CASSPPGL. The chain links TRBV28 to TRBJ2-4; the table's D call of TRBD1 was not tested on the DNA. CDR1 is MDHEN and CDR2 is SYDVKM in the germline V gene. The CDR3 extends over 8 residues, inclusive of both ends.

This clonotype was observed a few times. This sequence joins TRBV20-1 and TRBJ1-6; D is unclear. V lost 3 bases and J lost 5, with 11 bases in between. The CDR3 is made up of 14 amino acids. CDR1 is DFQATT, CDR2 SNEGSKA, per germline (reference sequence). Here the CDR3 DNA reads TGCAGTGCTAGTGATCAGTCTAATAATTCACCCCTCCACTTT. This gives the protein CSASDQSNNSPLHF.

The chain recombines TRBV29-1 with TRBJ2-5; D remains ambiguous. V was clipped by 0 bases and J by 4 bases, with 6 bases between them. The CDR3 sequence is 12 residues long. CDR1 is SQVTM, CDR2 ANQGSEA, per germline. Here the CDR3 reads CSVEESGETQYF. CDR3 DNA sequence: TGCAGCGTTGAAGAGTCGGGAGAGACCCAGTACTTC.

This chain connects TRBV28 to TRBJ1-5; D unclear. V gave up 7 bases and J gave up 3 bases, with 7 bases separating them. CDR1 and CDR2 from the germline V gene are MDHEN and SYDVKM. The CDR3 runs to 12 residues. This CDR3 is CASITFNQPQHF. In DNA, the CDR3 is TGTGCCAGCATCACATTCAATCAGCCCCAGCATTTT.

This clonotype occurred a few times. V is TRBV19 and J is TRBJ2-1; 7 bases map to TRBD2. Germline V gene sequence: CDR1 LNHDA, CDR2 SQIVND (reference sequence). With 3 bases clipped from V and 4 bases from J, the junction kept 6 bases outside the gene matches. The CDR3 length is 15 residues. In nucleotides, the CDR3 is TGTGCCAGTAGTATCGTGGCGGGAGCATACAATGAGCAGTTCTTC. Its protein is CASSIVAGAYNEQFF.

As DNA, the CDR3 is TGTGCCATCAGTCCCGCCTACATAGGGTCCGGGGAGCTGTTTTTT. This encodes CAISPAYIGSGELFF. The chain carries TRBV10-3 and TRBJ2-2, with no clear D. The germline gives CDR1 ENHRY, CDR2 SYGVKD. V was cut by 5 bases and J by 6 bases, with 16 bases left in between. This CDR3 region has 15 residues.

The CDR3 DNA follows: TGTGCCAGCAGTTTGGGAGGTGGTGGAAAAGAGACCCAGTACTTC. Amino acids: CASSLGGGGKETQYF. The rearrangement links TRBV28 to TRBJ2-5; perhaps TRBD2 as D (6 bases). Deletions cut 3 bases from V and 3 bases from J, with 14 bases between. The CDR3 consists of 15 residues. Germline CDR1 and CDR2: MDHEN and SYDVKM.

This clonotype was counted between two and nine times. The CDR3 DNA reads as TGCAGTGCTAGAATGCCGGGACTCTCGGGAAATACGCAGTATTTT. It is translated as CSARMPGLSGNTQYF. The V call is TRBV20-1, the J call TRBJ2-3; the D gene is possibly TRBD2 (6 bases). V shed 2 bases and J shed 7 bases, with 19 bases lying between them. The germline gives CDR1 DFQATT, CDR2 SNEGSKA (reference sequence). This CDR3 is 15 amino acids long.

In this sample, this clonotype turned up many times. The rearrangement uses TRBV7-2 and TRBJ2-7; no definite D call. V was clipped by 1 base and J by 0 bases, with 13 bases between them. Germline-derived CDR1 and CDR2 are SGHTA and FQGNSA. CDR3 size: 16 residues. CDR3 coding DNA: TGTGCCAGCAGCTTAGGAGACCGACGGCTCTCCTACGAGCAGTACTTC. This translates into CASSLGDRRLSYEQYF.

This clonotype turned up a few times. The rearrangement links TRBV7-9 to TRBJ2-2; D is uncertain. Germline V lookup: CDR1 SEHNR, CDR2 FQNEAQ (reference sequence). This CDR3 is built from 17 residues. V was trimmed by 2 bases and J by 0 bases, leaving 13 bases between them. CDR3 in DNA: TGTGCCAGCAGCTTATCCCGCCGGCGGACGAACACCGGGGAGCTGTTTTTT. It codes for CASSLSRRRTNTGELFF.

The chain employs TRBV20-1 and TRBJ1-1; the D gene is possibly TRBD1 (5 bases). This CDR3 is 16 amino acids long. The ends were cut back, 6 bases at V and 0 bases at J, with 20 bases in the middle. Germline V gene sequence: CDR1 DFQATT, CDR2 SNEGSKA (reference sequence). The CDR3 protein is CSATRGDSNMNTEAFF. CDR3 coding DNA: TGCAGTGCCACAAGGGGAGACAGCAACATGAACACTGAAGCTTTCTTT.

This clonotype was counted only a few times. The chain carries TRBV27 and TRBJ1-2, with 10 bases that match TRBD1. Germline CDR1 MNHEY, CDR2 SMNVEV (reference sequence). After removal of 6 bases from V and 5 bases from J, the junction contained 9 bases not matched to a gene. CDR3 length: 15 residues. CDR3 residues: CASRAGDRGHYGYTF. The CDR3 coding sequence is TGTGCCAGCAGGGCTGGGGACAGGGGACATTATGGCTACACCTTC.

Many counts were recorded for this clonotype. J is TRBJ2-1 and V is TRBV11-2; the D call may be TRBD1 or TRBD2 (7 bases each). Trimming removed 3 bases from V and 4 bases from J, with 13 bases in between. The CDR3 totals 15 residues. The germline V gene has CDR1 SGHAT and CDR2 FQNNGV. The CDR3 sequence is CASSLGGTVYNEQFF. In DNA form, the CDR3 reads TGTGCCAGCAGCTTGGGAGGGACAGTTTACAATGAGCAGTTCTTC.